The 18 T cell receptor beta chains below all came from one sample that was sequenced in a study of T-cell memory formation after mild COVID-19. TCRdb redid the calling of the 5' RACE reads with MiXCR, one entry per CDR3 protein. Among roughly 450,000 distinct CDR3 sequences listed, 15% to 20% were seen once. The sample taken for sequencing was PBMCs or a T cell subset sorted from them (not recorded which). These receptors all stem from an adult woman who had mild COVID-19 (a few samples of this study predate the infection). Cell type and time point are not known.

This clonotype was seen only a few times. The rearrangement joins TRBV20-1 to TRBJ1-2; no reliable D call. Germline V gene sequence: CDR1 DFQATT, CDR2 SNEGSKA (reference sequence). The length of the CDR3 is 12 residues. V lost 1 base, J lost 4 bases, and 7 bases lay in between. CDR3 amino acids: CSARVYSYGYTF. The DNA for the CDR3 is TGCAGTGCTAGAGTCTACAGCTATGGCTACACCTTC.

This rearrangement joins TRBV7-9 to TRBJ2-1; D perhaps matches TRBD1 (6 bases). Germline values: CDR1 SEHNR, CDR2 FQNEAQ (reference sequence). The CDR3 contains 14 residues. Between the trimmed V and J ends, which lost 3 bases and 6 bases, there was a span of 12 bases. The CDR3 coding sequence is TGTGCCAGCAGCTTTAGTGGGGGCTTCAATGAGCAGTTCTTC. Translated, it gives CASSFSGGFNEQFF.

The chain recombines TRBV12-3 or TRBV12-4 with TRBJ1-5; 8 bases are shared with TRBD1. This CDR3 is built from 14 residues. Germline trimming cut 5 bases from V and 3 bases from J; bases unmatched to any gene: 3. The CDR3 protein is CASSPDRANQPQHF. The CDR3 nucleotides read TGTGCCAGCAGTCCGGACAGGGCCAATCAGCCCCAGCATTTT.

CDR3 sequence reads: CASSVEGTVMNTEAFF. The CDR3 coding sequence is TGTGCCAGCAGCGTAGAAGGGACAGTCATGAACACTGAAGCTTTCTTT. The chain couples TRBV9 to TRBJ1-1; 7 nucleotides line up with TRBD1. Trimming cost V 0 bases and J 0 bases; bases outside gene matches: 5. This CDR3 is 16 amino acids long. The germline gives CDR1 SGDLS, CDR2 YYNGEE.

This clonotype was detected ten times or more. This chain uses TRBV11-3 with TRBJ2-1; D may be TRBD1 or TRBD2 (7 bases each). V lost 5 bases and J 8 bases, leaving 19 bases between the germline ends. The CDR3 totals 15 residues. The germline V gene has CDR1 SGHNT and CDR2 YENEEA. CDR3 amino acids: CASSRNRGGVHEQFF. The CDR3 DNA follows: TGTGCCAGCAGCCGTAACAGGGGAGGGGTCCATGAGCAGTTCTTC. Based on the CDR3 plus reference TRBV11-3 and TRBJ2-1, the full variable domain is EAGVVQSPRYKIIEKKQPVAFWCNPISGHNTLYWYLQNLGQGPELLIRYENEEAVDDSQLPKDRFSAERLKGVDSTLKIQPAELGDSAVYLCASSRNRGGVHEQFFGPGTRLTVL.

The chain recombines TRBV6-5 with TRBJ1-1; D not resolved. Per germline, CDR1 MNHEY and CDR2 SVGAGI. The CDR3 is made up of 14 amino acids. V was trimmed by 3 bases and J by 1 base, leaving 9 bases between them. The CDR3 spells CASSYLQSNTEAFF. CDR3 in DNA: TGTGCCAGCAGTTATCTGCAGTCGAACACTGAAGCTTTCTTT.

A few counts support this clonotype. The chain couples TRBV20-1 to TRBJ2-7, with TRBD2 as a possible D gene (7 bases). Looked up from germline, CDR1 is DFQATT and CDR2 is SNEGSKA (reference sequence). This CDR3 comprises 12 residues. CDR3: CSKTEGGHEQYF. CDR3 bases: TGCAGCAAGACCGAGGGGGGGCACGAGCAGTACTTC.

Only a few counts were recorded for this clonotype. This chain's CDR3 is CASSAWTGETQYF. In DNA, the CDR3 is TGCGCCAGCAGCGCCTGGACAGGGGAGACCCAGTACTTC. V usage is TRBV5-1 and J usage is TRBJ2-5, with 8 bases matching TRBD1. This CDR3 is built from 13 residues. V shed 4 bases and J 5 bases; nucleotides not matched to a gene: 4. The germline V gene has CDR1 SGHRS and CDR2 YFSETQ. Together with reference TRBV5-1 and TRBJ2-5, the CDR3 gives the full variable domain: KAGVTQTPRYLIKTRGQQVTLSCSPISGHRSVSWYQQTPGQGLQFLFEYFSETQRNKGNFPGRFSGRQFSNSRSEMNVSTLELGDSALYLCASSAWTGETQYFGPGTRLLVL.

V gene TRBV7-2 combines with J gene TRBJ2-1; 7 bases are shared with TRBD1. The CDR3 consists of 12 residues. CDR1 and CDR2 (germline): SGHTA, FQGNSA. J gave up 12 bases and V 5 bases, and 7 bases lay outside the gene matches. Written as DNA, the CDR3 is TGTGCCAGCAGCGAACAGGGGTACTCGCAGTTCTTC. Its translation: CASSEQGYSQFF. Together with reference TRBV7-2 and TRBJ2-1, the CDR3 gives the full variable domain: GAGVSQSPSNKVTEKGKDVELRCDPISGHTALYWYRQSLGQGLEFLIYFQGNSAPDKSGLPSDRFSAERTGGSVSTLTIQRTQQEDSAVYLCASSEQGYSQFFGPGTRLTVL.

The chain carries TRBV20-1 and TRBJ2-2, with D tentatively TRBD2 (6 bases). The CDR3 extends over 15 amino acids. Trimming shortened V by 1 base and J by 4 bases, and 13 bases separated the two germline ends. CDR1 is DFQATT and CDR2 is SNEGSKA in the germline V gene (reference sequence). The CDR3 DNA is TGCAGTGCTAGAGTCGGGAGAACGAGCACCGGGGAGCTGTTTTTT. This encodes CSARVGRTSTGELFF.

This clonotype was observed many times. The genes are TRBV11-2 and TRBJ2-5, with D unresolved. V lost 0 bases, J lost 8 bases, and 7 bases lay in between. This CDR3 has 12 residues. Germline loops: CDR1 SGHAT, CDR2 FQNNGV. The chain's CDR3 is CASSLERLTQYF. CDR3 bases: TGTGCCAGCAGCTTAGAGAGACTCACCCAGTACTTC.

The gene calls are TRBV20-1 and TRBJ2-7, with 8 bases identical to TRBD2. The CDR3 is 13 amino acids. Germline V lookup: CDR1 DFQATT, CDR2 SNEGSKA (reference sequence). The V segment lost 7 bases and the J segment 2 bases; nucleotides outside the gene matches: 7. This chain's CDR3 is CSVTGGLAYEQYF. DNA for the CDR3: TGCAGTGTTACGGGGGGGCTGGCCTACGAGCAGTACTTC.

There are many counts of this clonotype. This rearrangement joins TRBV12-3 or TRBV12-4 to TRBJ2-5; D is perhaps TRBD1 or TRBD2 (5 bases each). The assigned J gene may be wrong: the sequence end matches TRBJ2-3 better. The CDR3 sequence is 14 residues long. The CDR3 reads CASSLGRLQETQYF. The CDR3 DNA reads TGTGCCAGCAGTTTGGGACGGCTCCAAGAAACGCAGTATTTT.

This clonotype was seen ten or more times. CDR3 in amino acids: CASSRGTSASYEQYF. CDR3 nucleotide sequence: TGTGCCAGCAGCCGCGGGACTAGCGCATCCTACGAGCAGTACTTC. This chain uses TRBV3-1 with TRBJ2-7; 10 positions agree with TRBD2. This CDR3 is built from 15 residues. The V and J ends lost 4 bases and 1 base, in that order; junction bases with no gene match: 4. Germline CDR1 LGHDT, CDR2 YNNKEL (reference sequence).

This chain connects TRBV10-3 to TRBJ1-4; 8 nucleotides line up with TRBD1. The CDR3 runs 13 residues. Germline assignment: CDR1 ENHRY and CDR2 SYGVKD. Trimming cost V 4 bases and J 8 bases; bases outside gene matches: 3. CDR3 DNA sequence: TGTGCCATCAGTGCCCGGGACAGGGAAAAACTGTTTTTT. Amino acids: CAISARDREKLFF.

This clonotype was detected a few times. V and J are TRBV3-1 and TRBJ2-1; 11 bases match TRBD2. V was clipped by 0 bases and J by 2 bases; unmatched bases: 6. This CDR3 has 18 residues. Germline CDR1 reads LGHDT; CDR2 reads YNNKEL (reference sequence). Written as DNA, the CDR3 is TGTGCCAGCAGCCAAGAAAGGCTACTAGCGGGGGCCTACAATGAGCAGTTCTTC. It codes for CASSQERLLAGAYNEQFF.

This chain joins TRBV5-5 and TRBJ2-4, with 7 bases fitting TRBD1. This CDR3 contains 16 residues. Trimming cost V 4 bases and J 0 bases; bases outside gene matches: 7. CDR1 is SGHKS and CDR2 is YYEKEE in the germline V gene (reference sequence). CDR3 residues: CASSLDRPLAKNIQYF. The CDR3 region has the DNA TGTGCCAGCAGCCTGGACAGGCCACTAGCCAAAAACATTCAGTACTTC. The complete variable domain, with remaining parts taken from reference TRBV5-5 and TRBJ2-4, reads DAGVTQSPTHLIKTRGQQVTLRCSPISGHKSVSWYQQVLGQGPQFIFQYYEKEERGRGNFPDRFSARQFPNYSSELNVNALLLGDSALYLCASSLDRPLAKNIQYFGAGTRLSVL.

The J gene is TRBJ1-5, the V gene TRBV15; possible D gene TRBD1, 5 bases. Germline loops: CDR1 LNHNV, CDR2 YYDKDF (reference sequence). Trimming stripped 0 bases from V and 2 bases from J, with 14 bases between. This CDR3 spans 17 amino acids. This CDR3 reads CATSRDVVGGGNQPQHF. The CDR3 DNA reads as TGTGCCACCAGCAGAGATGTTGTCGGAGGGGGCAATCAGCCCCAGCATTTT.